This passage covers 31 T cell receptor beta chains from one sample sequenced in a study of chemoradiotherapy in HPV16-positive cancers. Sequencing was performed with immunoSEQ multiplex PCR; in TCRdb, only in-frame clones are kept and a portion is missing. The repertoire holds under 50,000 clones, with around 80% as singletons. The sequencing here drew on blood, taken from a patient who underwent chemoradiotherapy. All receptors come from a human donor with HPV-associated anogenital cancer.

The chain links TRBV5-6 to TRBJ1-5; possibly TRBD1 for D (6 bases). This CDR3 is built from 14 residues. The V end was cut by 4 bases, the J end by 3 bases, with 11 bases between. The V gene's germline CDR1 is SGHDT and CDR2 YYEEEE. CDR3 protein: CASSDGTFNQPQHF. The CDR3 coding sequence is TGTGCCAGCAGCGATGGGACATTCAATCAGCCCCAGCATTTT.

The J gene is TRBJ1-3, the V gene TRBV5-1, with 8 bases fitting TRBD1. J was trimmed by 8 bases and V by 3 bases; bases with no gene match: 10. This CDR3 region has 15 residues. CDR1 SGHRS and CDR2 YFSETQ come from the germline V gene. The CDR3 bases are TGCGCCAGCAGCTCTACAGGGGGATTGTCGGACACCATATATTTT. Translating it yields CASSSTGGLSDTIYF. The full variable domain, in which reference TRBV5-1 and TRBJ1-3 provide the parts outside the CDR3, is KAGVTQTPRYLIKTRGQQVTLSCSPISGHRSVSWYQQTPGQGLQFLFEYFSETQRNKGNFPGRFSGRQFSNSRSEMNVSTLELGDSALYLCASSSTGGLSDTIYFGEGSWLTVV.

This rearrangement joins TRBV2 to TRBJ1-1; D gene uncertain. Between the trimmed V and J ends, which lost 8 bases and 5 bases, there was a span of 12 bases. Germline assignment: CDR1 SNHLY and CDR2 FYNNEI. The CDR3 has 12 residues. The CDR3 protein is CASQTPSTEAFF. The CDR3 region has the DNA TGTGCCAGCCAAACCCCCTCTACTGAAGCTTTCTTT.

This chain connects TRBV5-6 to TRBJ1-3, with D possibly matching TRBD1 (6 bases). The V end was cut by 3 bases, the J end by 7 bases, with 17 bases between. The CDR3 extends over 15 amino acids. Germline values: CDR1 SGHDT, CDR2 YYEEEE. DNA for the CDR3: TGTGCCAGCAGCTGGACCCTCCGAGGGGGGAACACCATATATTTT. Its protein product is CASSWTLRGGNTIYF.

This chain connects TRBV4-1 to TRBJ1-2; maybe TRBD1 (5 bases). The CDR3 totals 15 residues. V was pared by 0 bases and J by 3 bases, with 11 bases between. Germline values: CDR1 MGHRA, CDR2 YSYEKL. The CDR3 reads CASSQDWDGDYGYTF. The CDR3 DNA reads as TGCGCCAGCAGCCAAGATTGGGACGGGGACTATGGCTACACCTTC.

V and J are TRBV10-3 and TRBJ1-1, with 10 bases matching TRBD1. Germline loops: CDR1 ENHRY, CDR2 SYGVKD. V lost 4 bases and J lost 4; bases outside the gene matches: 3. There are 14 residues in the CDR3. CDR3 sequence reads: CAISGRTGGTEAFF. The CDR3 region has the DNA TGTGCCATCAGTGGGAGGACAGGGGGCACTGAAGCTTTCTTT.

The V gene is TRBV9, the J gene TRBJ1-1; possibly TRBD1 for D (5 bases). Germline CDR1 and CDR2: SGDLS and YYNGEE. CDR3 length equals 14 residues. V was cut by 3 bases and J by 0 bases, with 9 bases left in between. The CDR3 protein is CASSEEGMNTEAFF. The CDR3 bases are TGTGCCAGCAGCGAGGAGGGGATGAACACTGAAGCTTTCTTT.

This chain joins TRBV5-5 and TRBJ1-1; no reliable D call. There are 13 residues in the CDR3. V was cut by 0 bases and J by 5 bases, with 8 bases left in between. Per germline, CDR1 SGHKS and CDR2 YYEKEE (reference sequence). CDR3 amino acids: CASSLEGWTEAFF. The CDR3 region has the DNA TGTGCCAGCAGCTTGGAGGGTTGGACTGAAGCTTTCTTT.

The gene calls are TRBV2 and TRBJ2-7; no firm D call. The CDR3 extends over 12 amino acids. Trimming left V 5 bases short and J 2 bases short, with 7 bases between. The germline V gene encodes CDR1 SNHLY and CDR2 FYNNEI. In DNA form, the CDR3 reads TGTGCCAGCAGTTATGTTCCCTACGAGCAGTACTTC. Encoded protein: CASSYVPYEQYF.

The rearrangement joins TRBV6-5 to TRBJ1-2; D is possibly TRBD1 (6 bases). Germline V gives CDR1 MNHEY, CDR2 SVGAGI. Trimming removed 3 bases at V and 2 bases at J, with 13 bases between. The CDR3 contains 15 residues. The CDR3 here is CASSYDRQENYGYTF. The CDR3 nucleotides are TGTGCCAGCAGTTATGATAGACAGGAAAACTATGGCTACACCTTC.

This clone was recorded only once. The DNA of the CDR3 is TGTGCCAGCAGCCCCGGGACTAGCGGGGGACGAGGAGAGACCCAGTACTTC. Translating gives CASSPGTSGGRGETQYF. The V call is TRBV7-9, the J call TRBJ2-5; TRBD2 agrees at 14 bases. There are 17 residues in the CDR3. Trimming at V came to 5 bases and at J to 4 bases, leaving 9 bases not matched to a gene. Germline V CDR1 and CDR2: SEHNR, FQNEAQ (reference sequence). Filled out from reference TRBV7-9 and TRBJ2-5, the complete variable domain reads DTGVSQNPRHKITKRGQNVTFRCDPISEHNRLYWYRQTLGQGPEFLTYFQNEAQLEKSRLLSDRFSAERPKGSFSTLEIQRTEQGDSAMYLCASSPGTSGGRGETQYFGPGTRLLVL.

This chain connects TRBV25-1 to TRBJ2-1; 7 bases match TRBD2. This CDR3 spans 13 amino acids. V trimming: 1 base; J trimming: 10 bases; junction bases outside the gene matches: 4. Germline V gene sequence: CDR1 MGHDK, CDR2 SYGVNS. CDR3 in amino acids: CASSESGTNEQFF. The DNA for the CDR3 is TGTGCCAGCAGTGAATCAGGGACTAACGAGCAGTTCTTC.

V and J are TRBV14 and TRBJ1-1; D is uncertain. The CDR3 contains 13 residues. Deletions cut 4 bases from V and 4 bases from J, with 10 bases between. Germline V gene data show CDR1 as SGHDN and CDR2 as FVKESK. The CDR3: CASSLSRLTEAFF. DNA for the CDR3: TGTGCCAGCAGCCTATCACGTCTCACTGAAGCTTTCTTT.

The V call is TRBV27, the J call TRBJ1-2, with unresolved D. Germline CDR1 MNHEY, CDR2 SMNVEV (reference sequence). Trimming pared 7 bases from V and 0 bases from J, leaving 18 bases between. The CDR3 contains 16 residues. This chain's CDR3 is CASTPYSRGSNYGYTF. As DNA, the CDR3 is TGTGCCAGCACCCCTTACTCCCGGGGTTCTAACTATGGCTACACCTTC.

The J gene is TRBJ1-1, the V gene TRBV30; unclear D gene. CDR3 length equals 13 residues. Trimming removed 4 bases from V and 0 bases from J, with 9 bases in between. The germline gives CDR1 GTSNPN, CDR2 SVGIG (reference sequence). CDR3: CAWTGGLNTEAFF. In nucleotides, the CDR3 is TGTGCCTGGACCGGTGGATTGAACACTGAAGCTTTCTTT.

J is TRBJ1-2 and V is TRBV7-2; 8 bases are shared with TRBD1. The CDR3 has 14 amino acids. Germline V gene sequence: CDR1 SGHTA, CDR2 FQGNSA. V gave up 5 bases and J gave up 8 bases; unmatched junction bases: 10. CDR3 in amino acids: CASSARQGMSGYTF. The CDR3 nucleotides read TGTGCCAGCAGCGCCCGACAGGGGATGTCCGGCTACACCTTC. Combining the CDR3 with reference TRBV7-2 and TRBJ1-2 gives the whole variable domain GAGVSQSPSNKVTEKGKDVELRCDPISGHTALYWYRQSLGQGLEFLIYFQGNSAPDKSGLPSDRFSAERTGGSVSTLTIQRTQQEDSAVYLCASSARQGMSGYTFGSGTRLTVV.

The chain carries TRBV29-1 and TRBJ2-1; D is possibly TRBD1 (7 bases). Germline V gene lookup returns CDR1 SQVTM and CDR2 ANQGSEA. Trimming pared 1 base from V and 4 bases from J, leaving 17 bases between. The CDR3 is made up of 16 amino acids. CDR3: CSVEAPVGGQYNEQFF. DNA of the CDR3: TGCAGCGTTGAAGCCCCTGTCGGGGGACAGTACAATGAGCAGTTCTTC.

The rearrangement joins TRBV9 to TRBJ2-3; TRBD2 agrees at 11 bases. Looked up from germline, CDR1 is SGDLS and CDR2 is YYNGEE. CDR3 length: 16 residues. The ends lost 0 bases at V and 5 bases at J; junction bases unmatched: 5. The CDR3 region has the DNA TGTGCCAGCAGCGTAGGGCTAGCGGGGGGAGGAGATACGCAGTATTTT. It specifies CASSVGLAGGGDTQYF.

The J gene is TRBJ2-5, the V gene TRBV7-3; TRBD1 matches at 10 bases. Germline V CDR1 and CDR2: SGHTA, FQGTGA. Unmatched junction bases numbered 6, after V lost 5 bases and J lost 3 bases. The CDR3 runs 15 residues. CDR3 region: CASSPRQGAKETQYF. DNA of the CDR3: TGTGCCAGCAGCCCGAGACAGGGGGCTAAAGAGACCCAGTACTTC.

The chain employs TRBV15 and TRBJ1-6; possibly TRBD1 for D (6 bases). This CDR3 contains 15 residues. V was pared by 1 base and J by 5 bases, with 9 bases between. Looked up from germline, CDR1 is LNHNV and CDR2 is YYDKDF (reference sequence). CDR3 DNA: TGTGCCACCAGCAGAGGGGCAGGGGATAATTCACCCCTCCACTTT. This codes for CATSRGAGDNSPLHF.

The genes are TRBV5-5 and TRBJ2-3; D not resolved. V lost 0 bases and J lost 1, with 9 bases in between. Germline assignment: CDR1 SGHKS and CDR2 YYEKEE (reference sequence). This CDR3 region has 15 residues. The CDR3 sequence: CASSLGPGRTDTQYF. The CDR3 coding sequence is TGTGCCAGCAGCTTGGGACCCGGACGCACAGATACGCAGTATTTT.

The V and J genes are TRBV6-1 and TRBJ2-5; 7 nucleotides match TRBD1. Trimming removed 0 bases from V and 7 bases from J; junction bases left unmatched: 8. This CDR3 has 15 amino acids. The germline gives CDR1 MNHNS, CDR2 SASEGT. CDR3 sequence (DNA): TGTGCCAGCAGTGAAGCGGGGACAGACCGGGGGACCCAGTACTTC. Translation: CASSEAGTDRGTQYF.

This clone is deemed medium-sized. The chain links TRBV6-1 to TRBJ1-4; TRBD1 agrees at 9 bases. Germline loops: CDR1 MNHNS, CDR2 SASEGT. The ends lost 4 bases at V and 14 bases at J; junction bases unmatched: 20. The CDR3 spans 17 residues. As DNA, the CDR3 is TGTGCCAGCAGTGCCGCACCGGGACAGGGATTAAATGAGGGTCTGTTTTTT. The encoded protein is CASSAAPGQGLNEGLFF.

The rearrangement uses TRBV7-9 and TRBJ2-3; 8 bases are shared with TRBD2. The CDR3 has 14 residues. Germline values: CDR1 SEHNR, CDR2 FQNEAQ (reference sequence). Trimming cost V 5 bases and J 10 bases; bases outside gene matches: 11. The CDR3 DNA reads as TGTGCCAGCAGCACGGGGGGGGGCCCGGAAGCGCAGTATTTT. Its protein product is CASSTGGGPEAQYF.

J is TRBJ2-3 and V is TRBV2, with TRBD1 as a possible D gene (5 bases). This CDR3 contains 16 residues. The V and J ends lost 3 bases and 1 base respectively, with 14 bases between them. Germline CDR1 and CDR2: SNHLY and FYNNEI. The CDR3 nucleotides are TGTGCCAGCAGTGACCTCCAGGGCAGTGGCACAGATACGCAGTATTTT. The encoded protein is CASSDLQGSGTDTQYF.

The chain combines TRBV18 with TRBJ1-4; D call uncertain. The CDR3 is 15 residues long. In germline, CDR1 is KGHSH, CDR2 LQKENI. The V gene lost 5 bases and the J gene lost 8 bases, with 18 bases spanning the gap. CDR3 bases: TGTGCCAGCTCATCCACTGGACTGGTTGAAGAAAAACTGTTTTTT. It codes for CASSSTGLVEEKLFF.

The gene calls are TRBV20-1 and TRBJ2-3; D unresolved. The V end lost 1 base, the J end lost 1 base, and 0 bases lay between the germline ends. The CDR3 has 11 amino acids. CDR1 is DFQATT, CDR2 SNEGSKA, per germline (reference sequence). The chain's CDR3 is CSARGTDTQYF. CDR3 bases: TGCAGTGCTAGAGGCACAGATACGCAGTATTTT.

This chain joins TRBV19 and TRBJ2-5; 14 bases agree with TRBD2. V was clipped by 9 bases and J by 7 bases; unmatched bases: 13. Per germline, CDR1 LNHDA and CDR2 SQIVND (reference sequence). The CDR3 is 16 residues long. The CDR3 sequence: CASQLTSGGASLTQYF. CDR3 in DNA: TGTGCCAGCCAACTGACTAGCGGGGGGGCCTCTTTGACCCAGTACTTC.

This clone turned up a few times. The chain uses TRBV6-1 and TRBJ1-5; TRBD1 matches at 7 bases. From germline, CDR1 is MNHNS and CDR2 SASEGT. This CDR3 region has 15 residues. V lost 8 bases, J lost 0 bases, and 7 bases stayed unmatched. As DNA, the CDR3 is TGTGCCAGCGGCAGCAGGGGGTATAGCAATCAGCCCCAGCATTTT. It yields the protein CASGSRGYSNQPQHF.

A few counts support this clone. This chain connects TRBV7-9 to TRBJ1-2; D is possibly TRBD1 (6 bases). The V end lost 3 bases, the J end lost 0 bases, and 14 bases lay between the germline ends. Germline V gene lookup returns CDR1 SEHNR and CDR2 FQNEAQ (reference sequence). The CDR3 contains 16 residues. DNA of the CDR3: TGTGCCAGCAGCTTGACGGGGGCACAATCTAACTATGGCTACACCTTC. Amino acids: CASSLTGAQSNYGYTF.

This chain connects TRBV4-1 to TRBJ1-1; D gene unclear. V lost 1 base, J lost 3 bases, and 9 bases lay in between. In germline, CDR1 is MGHRA, CDR2 YSYEKL. The CDR3 runs 14 residues. The CDR3 protein is CASSQVIGYTEAFF. The DNA of the CDR3 is TGCGCCAGCAGCCAAGTGATAGGGTACACTGAAGCTTTCTTT.